The count of the clone carrying this TCR beta chain is one. Assay used: immunoSEQ multiplex PCR; TCRdb lists only in-frame clones, some missing. Counted here are tens of thousands of clones, roughly 90% occurring once; the ten biggest clones make up around 2%. This sample is drawn from a study of T cell changes during pregnancy in multiple sclerosis. The V and J ends lost 3 bases and 3 bases, in that order; junction bases with no gene match: 7. The CDR3 consists of 16 residues. Sequences were derived from peripheral blood, sampled in the second trimester of pregnancy. The TCR was taken from a female donor with multiple sclerosis, enrolled in a pregnancy study. The J gene is TRBJ2-2, the V gene TRBV23-1; 7 bases are a match to TRBD2. TRBV23-1 counts as an open reading frame of uncertain function. Here the CDR3 reads CASSHWGGDHTGELFF. CDR3 DNA: TGCGCCAGCAGTCATTGGGGGGGAGATCACACCGGGGAGCTGTTTTTT.